The source of this T cell receptor (beta chain) is a study of blood T cells in healthy people across ages. Study results and caveats: Fewer expanded clones and more diversity marked long-lived versus aged donors.

Primed by a sample-barcoded 5' primer and a J-beta primer mix, a second PCR proceeded for roughly 7 to 12 cycles. One entry per CDR3 protein results from TCRdb running MiXCR on the 5' RACE reads. The table shows around 620,000 distinct CDR3 sequences, with 25% to 30% occurring only once. This clonotype was counted only a few times. The antigen is unknown. This CDR3 is 15 amino acids long. Per the germline V gene, CDR1 is LGHNA and CDR2 is YSLEER. V gave up 1 base and J gave up 3 bases; unmatched junction bases: 4. This rearrangement joins TRBV4-3 to TRBJ1-1; 8 bases are shared with TRBD1. The specimen was blood. The TCR sequence derives from a woman in her 70s in good health. As DNA, the CDR3 is TGCGCCAGCAGCCAAGGCACAGGGGGGGACACTGAAGCTTTCTTT. Protein product: CASSQGTGGDTEAFF.